The source of this TCR beta chain is a study of radiotherapy plus CTLA-4 blockade in lung cancer. The method was immunoSEQ multiplex PCR; TCRdb's version includes in-frame clones alone and lacks a portion of them. Found here are 75,000 or so clones, 78% of them singletons; the top ten hold less than 7.5%. This receptor was taken from a human donor with non-small cell lung cancer who had a complete response to radiotherapy plus ipilimumab. The sequenced sample was peripheral blood, obtained from a patient treated with radiotherapy plus ipilimumab.

For the CDR3, the DNA is TGTGCCAGCAGCGAAGGGACCGGGAGCACTGAAGCTTTCTTT. It encodes CASSEGTGSTEAFF. The chain is built from TRBV11-3 and TRBJ1-1, with a tentative D call TRBD1 (5 bases). CDR3 length equals 14 residues. V gave up 5 bases and J gave up 4 bases, with 14 bases separating them. Germline V gene lookup returns CDR1 SGHNT and CDR2 YENEEA.